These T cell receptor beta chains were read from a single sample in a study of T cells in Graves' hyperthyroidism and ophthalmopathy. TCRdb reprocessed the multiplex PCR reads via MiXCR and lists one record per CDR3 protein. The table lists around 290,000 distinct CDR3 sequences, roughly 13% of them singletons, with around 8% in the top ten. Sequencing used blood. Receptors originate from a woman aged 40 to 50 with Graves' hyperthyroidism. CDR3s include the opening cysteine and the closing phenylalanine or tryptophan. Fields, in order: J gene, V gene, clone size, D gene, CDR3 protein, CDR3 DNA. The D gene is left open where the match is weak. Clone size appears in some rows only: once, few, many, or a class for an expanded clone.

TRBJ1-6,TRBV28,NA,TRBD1,CASSLGTENSPLHF,TGTGCCAGCAGTTTGGGGACAGAGAACTCACCCCTCCACTTT
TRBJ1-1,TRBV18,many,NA,CASSPSRGGDTEAFF,TGTGCCAGCTCACCCTCTCGGGGTGGGGACACTGAAGCTTTCTTT
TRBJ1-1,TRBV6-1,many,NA,CASSLTGAYTEAFF,TGTGCCAGCAGTCTCACCGGGGCATACACTGAAGCTTTCTTT
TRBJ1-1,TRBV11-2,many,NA,CASSYGRGNTEAFF,TGTGCCAGCAGCTACGGCAGGGGGAACACTGAAGCTTTCTTT
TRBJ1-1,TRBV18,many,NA,CASSPPRGYTEAFF,TGTGCCAGCTCACCACCCAGGGGATACACTGAAGCTTTCTTT
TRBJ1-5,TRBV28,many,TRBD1,CASRGQGAVLQPQHF,TGTGCCAGCAGAGGACAGGGGGCCGTTCTCCAGCCCCAGCATTTT
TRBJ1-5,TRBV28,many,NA,CASSTLLREPQHF,TGTGCCAGCAGTACGCTCCTCCGGGAGCCCCAGCATTTT
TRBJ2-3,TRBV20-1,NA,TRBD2,CSAPGLAGGQGTATQYF,TGCAGTGCTCCCGGACTAGCGGGAGGGCAGGGCACAGCTACGCAGTATTTT
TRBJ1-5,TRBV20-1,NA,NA,CSASAFLQGEERNQPQHF,TGCAGTGCTAGTGCATTCCTACAGGGAGAGGAACGGAATCAGCCCCAGCATTTT
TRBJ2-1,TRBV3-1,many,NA,CASSQDPPGMDYNEQFF,TGTGCCAGCAGCCAAGACCCTCCCGGGATGGACTACAATGAGCAGTTCTTC
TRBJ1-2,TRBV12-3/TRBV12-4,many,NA,CASRPRGGNYGYTF,TGTGCCAGCAGGCCCCGGGGGGGAAACTATGGCTACACCTTC
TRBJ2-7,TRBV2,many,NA,CASSVRDTSYEQYF,TGTGCCAGCAGTGTTAGGGACACTTCCTACGAGCAGTACTTC
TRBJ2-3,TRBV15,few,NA,CATSRDSGASTDTQYF,TGTGCCACCAGCAGAGATAGCGGAGCTAGCACAGATACGCAGTATTTT
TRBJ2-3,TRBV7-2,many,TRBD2,CASSLVAGFTDTQYF,TGTGCCAGCAGCTTAGTAGCGGGATTCACAGATACGCAGTATTTT
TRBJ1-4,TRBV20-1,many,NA,CSARRGTGFEKLFF,TGCAGTGCTAGAAGGGGAACAGGGTTCGAAAAACTGTTTTTT
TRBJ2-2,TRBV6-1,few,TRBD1,CASRPQGDGELFF,TGTGCCAGCAGACCCCAGGGGGACGGGGAGCTGTTTTTT